This TCR beta chain comes out of a study of naive and memory T cell subsets. The CDR3 runs to 14 residues. Trimming cost V 5 bases and J 1 base, with 11 bases left between them. CDR1 and CDR2 (germline): SEHNR, FQNEAQ (reference sequence). Two oligonucleotides, mixed equimolar, formed the beta constant-region primer covering TRBC1 and TRBC2. TCRdb reanalysed the UMI-ligation and nested PCR reads using MiXCR and keeps one entry per CDR3 protein. Of some 150,000 distinct CDR3 sequences listed, approximately 17% are singletons. This chain links TRBV7-9 with TRBJ1-1; D gene uncertain. This sequence was found in a human donor in good health. Sequenced sample: naive CD4+ T cells from blood. The CDR3 coding sequence is TGTGCCAGCAGCCGGGAGAGAACGAACACTGAAGCTTTCTTT. This translates into CASSRERTNTEAFF.